This T cell receptor beta chain emerged from a study of T cells after yellow fever vaccination. Conversion of TCR transcripts into cDNA relied on 5'RACE template switching, which added a universal primer site and UMIs. TCRdb reprocessed the 5' RACE reads via MiXCR and lists one record per CDR3 protein. Of 120,000 or so distinct CDR3 sequences in the sample, 8% to 10% were seen once. There are a few counts of this clonotype. Its antigen is not identified. Study-level findings and limits: Re-detected after boosting: most primary clones, approximately 97% of CD4 and roughly 90% of CD8. The study noted that FACS-sorted repertoires could contain abundant clonotypes contaminating from the bulk population. Few clonotypes appeared in both CD4 and CD8 compartments.

Germline CDR1 and CDR2: MNHEY and SMNVEV (reference sequence). V trimming: 6 bases; J trimming: 4 bases; junction bases outside the gene matches: 6. The CDR3 consists of 15 residues. The sequence came from a man between 18 and 35 years old who received the YFV17D yellow fever vaccine. The source was CD8+ T cells sorted from PBMCs, collected on the day of the yellow fever booster vaccination. The chain joins TRBV27 to TRBJ2-1; TRBD2 aligns across 10 bases. CDR3: CASSLTSGEYNEQFF. Here the CDR3 DNA reads TGTGCCAGCAGCCTTACTAGCGGGGAGTACAATGAGCAGTTCTTC.